This TCR beta chain was identified in a study of blood T cell repertoires in COVID-19. Study-level information: Sources were T cells, B-cell-depleted T cells, or PBMCs; the material itself was cDNA or gDNA.

The protocol was immunoSEQ multiplex PCR, while the TCRdb copy is restricted to in-frame clones and leaves out a portion. This table has more than 200,000 clones, roughly 86% appearing once. The CDR3 is 16 amino acids. V was clipped by 0 bases and J by 4 bases; unmatched bases: 5. Germline V gene sequence: CDR1 SEHNR, CDR2 FQNEAQ (reference sequence). Sequencing was performed on peripheral blood. The origin of this receptor is a woman in her fifties or sixties with COVID-19, enrolled during active disease. The gene calls are TRBV7-9 and TRBJ2-3; 9 positions agree with TRBD1. The CDR3 DNA reads as TGTGCCAGCAGCTTAGCGCGACAGGGGGGGCCAGATACGCAGTATTTT. Amino acid sequence: CASSLARQGGPDTQYF.